The 13 T cell receptor beta chains below were found in one sample sequenced in a study of blood T cell repertoires in COVID-19. Clones were read by immunoSEQ multiplex PCR, and TCRdb kept only the in-frame ones, dropping some. Of approximately 11,000 clones in the sample, 88% were seen once. Specimen: peripheral blood. All receptors come from a human donor in a cohort sampled during active COVID-19.

The rearrangement joins TRBV11-2 to TRBJ1-3; D uncertain. Trimming removed 3 bases from V and 0 bases from J, with 15 bases in between. CDR1 SGHAT and CDR2 FQNNGV come from the germline V gene. The CDR3 loop spans 17 amino acids. CDR3 nucleotide sequence: TGTGCCAGCAGCTTGGAGGGCGCGCGATACTCTGGAAACACCATATATTTT. It codes for CASSLEGARYSGNTIYF.

As DNA, the CDR3 is TGTGCCAGCAGTTTAGGCCAGGGGCCTGCAACTAATGAAAAACTGTTTTTT. Residues: CASSLGQGPATNEKLFF. The chain joins TRBV28 to TRBJ1-4, with D tentatively TRBD1 (6 bases). The CDR3 runs 17 residues. V gave up 2 bases and J gave up 0 bases, with 13 bases separating them. Germline V gives CDR1 MDHEN, CDR2 SYDVKM.

The rearrangement uses TRBV6-2 or TRBV6-3 and TRBJ2-7; D is possibly TRBD2 (5 bases). The CDR3 runs to 14 residues. The V gene's germline CDR1 is MNHEY and CDR2 SVGEGT. Trimming removed 6 bases at V and 2 bases at J, with 14 bases between. CDR3 amino acids: CASSPAGLPYEQYF. In DNA form, the CDR3 reads TGTGCCAGCAGCCCCGCCGGACTTCCCTACGAGCAGTACTTC.

This rearrangement joins TRBV5-1 to TRBJ2-1; TRBD2 agrees at 13 bases. Germline trimming cut 4 bases from V and 9 bases from J; bases unmatched to any gene: 7. This CDR3 has 15 residues. Germline V gene lookup returns CDR1 SGHRS and CDR2 YFSETQ. This chain's CDR3 is CASSVQTSGGTEQFF. CDR3 in DNA: TGCGCCAGCAGCGTACAGACTAGCGGGGGGACTGAGCAGTTCTTC.

The chain carries TRBV7-9 and TRBJ2-7, with 9 bases matching TRBD2. Per germline, CDR1 SEHNR and CDR2 FQNEAQ (reference sequence). The CDR3 loop spans 14 amino acids. Germline trimming cut 6 bases from V and 0 bases from J; bases unmatched to any gene: 3. The CDR3 DNA sequence: TGTGCCAGCAGACCTAGCGGGATCTCCTACGAGCAGTACTTC. Its translation: CASRPSGISYEQYF. Using reference TRBV7-9 and TRBJ2-7 for the parts outside the CDR3, the full variable domain is DTGVSQNPRHKITKRGQNVTFRCDPISEHNRLYWYRQTLGQGPEFLTYFQNEAQLEKSRLLSDRFSAERPKGSFSTLEIQRTEQGDSAMYLCASRPSGISYEQYFGPGTRLTVT.

The CDR3 is CASSVQGDYGYTF. The CDR3 nucleotides read TGTGCCAGCTCGGTTCAGGGGGACTATGGCTACACCTTC. This chain uses TRBV5-5 with TRBJ1-2; 7 nucleotides align to TRBD1. The CDR3 is 13 amino acids. J lost 3 bases, V lost 7 bases, and 6 bases had no gene match. Germline CDR1 and CDR2: SGHKS and YYEKEE (reference sequence).

This chain uses TRBV5-8 with TRBJ2-1; TRBD1 matches 8 bases. Germline lookup yields CDR1 SGHTS and CDR2 YDEGEE. Unmatched junction bases numbered 7, after V lost 3 bases and J lost 2 bases. This CDR3 is built from 16 residues. The DNA of the CDR3 is TGTGCCAGCAGCTACCGACAGGGGAAGACCTACAATGAGCAGTTCTTC. This encodes CASSYRQGKTYNEQFF.

The chain couples TRBV10-3 to TRBJ2-3; a weak D match, TRBD2 (6 bases). CDR1 and CDR2 (germline): ENHRY, SYGVKD. V dropped 6 bases and J dropped 7 bases, with 20 bases sitting between them. The CDR3 contains 15 residues. The CDR3 region is CAISGGRDALHTQYF. The CDR3 DNA reads as TGTGCCATCAGCGGCGGGCGGGACGCGTTGCATACGCAGTATTTT.

This clone was counted once. The V call is TRBV6-1, the J call TRBJ2-6; no clear D. V lost 0 bases and J lost 0, with 3 bases in between. This CDR3 region has 15 residues. Germline values: CDR1 MNHNS, CDR2 SASEGT. The CDR3 sequence: CASSEASSGANVLTF. The CDR3, as DNA: TGTGCCAGCAGTGAAGCTAGCTCTGGGGCCAACGTCCTGACTTTC.

The chain joins TRBV7-2 to TRBJ1-3; 8 bases match TRBD1. V was clipped by 2 bases and J by 3 bases; unmatched bases: 3. The length of the CDR3 is 15 residues. Looked up from germline, CDR1 is SGHTA and CDR2 is FQGNSA. CDR3 nucleotides: TGTGCCAGCAGCTTATCAGGGGGCGGTGGAAACACCATATATTTT. Amino acids: CASSLSGGGGNTIYF.

V usage is TRBV4-3 and J usage is TRBJ2-4; D unresolved. CDR3 size: 14 residues. V was trimmed by 4 bases and J by 0 bases, leaving 7 bases between them. Germline CDR1 LGHNA, CDR2 YSLEER. The CDR3 spells CASSPALAKNIQYF. The CDR3, as DNA: TGCGCCAGCAGCCCAGCGTTAGCCAAAAACATTCAGTACTTC.

The V gene is TRBV28, the J gene TRBJ2-1; maybe TRBD2 (7 bases). The V and J ends lost 0 bases and 9 bases respectively, with 9 bases between them. The CDR3 consists of 13 residues. Germline V gene data show CDR1 as MDHEN and CDR2 as SYDVKM. The CDR3 DNA is TGTGCCAGCAGTTTATGGAGGGGGGGTGAGCAGTTCTTC. The encoded protein is CASSLWRGGEQFF. Based on the CDR3 plus reference TRBV28 and TRBJ2-1, the full variable domain is DVKVTQSSRYLVKRTGEKVFLECVQDMDHENMFWYRQDPGLGLRLIYFSYDVKMKEKGDIPEGYSVSREKKERFSLILESASTNQTSMYLCASSLWRGGEQFFGPGTRLTVL.

The chain is built from TRBV19 and TRBJ1-1; TRBD1 is a possible D gene (6 bases). V dropped 3 bases and J dropped 5 bases, with 22 bases sitting between them. CDR3 length: 17 amino acids. Germline-derived CDR1 and CDR2 are LNHDA and SQIVND (reference sequence). In nucleotides, the CDR3 is TGTGCCAGTAGTATGGGGACAACAGATTTGGGGTCGACTGAAGCTTTCTTT. Its protein product is CASSMGTTDLGSTEAFF.